This T cell receptor (beta chain) originates from a study of blood T cells in healthy people across ages. Isolation yielded PBMCs, at least 7 million per sample, in every case. This clonotype was counted a few times. Its antigen is not identified. A second roughly 6 to 12 cycle PCR used barcoded and J-beta primers. Researchers report that a template-switch adaptor with 12 random nucleotides tagged each cDNA molecule. TCRdb used MiXCR to reprocess the 5' RACE reads, holding one entry per CDR3 protein. The sample carries around 2 million distinct CDR3 sequences, 30% to 40% recorded once. Study-level findings and limits: When set beside aged donors, long-lived donors presented more naive CD4+ cells and higher diversity. Changes in expanded clonotypes were possibly confounded, as the CMV status of donors was unknown.

The sequencing sample was made of blood. The receptor was derived from a human donor in good health.

The CDR3 region has the DNA TGCGCCAGCAGCCCGGGTAGGCTGGACAGCACAGATACGCAGTATTTT. Its protein is CASSPGRLDSTDTQYF. The chain links TRBV5-1 to TRBJ2-3; no clear D. CDR3 length equals 16 residues. Germline V gene data show CDR1 as SGHRS and CDR2 as YFSETQ. The germline V and J ends were trimmed by 4 bases and 0 bases, with 15 bases remaining between them.